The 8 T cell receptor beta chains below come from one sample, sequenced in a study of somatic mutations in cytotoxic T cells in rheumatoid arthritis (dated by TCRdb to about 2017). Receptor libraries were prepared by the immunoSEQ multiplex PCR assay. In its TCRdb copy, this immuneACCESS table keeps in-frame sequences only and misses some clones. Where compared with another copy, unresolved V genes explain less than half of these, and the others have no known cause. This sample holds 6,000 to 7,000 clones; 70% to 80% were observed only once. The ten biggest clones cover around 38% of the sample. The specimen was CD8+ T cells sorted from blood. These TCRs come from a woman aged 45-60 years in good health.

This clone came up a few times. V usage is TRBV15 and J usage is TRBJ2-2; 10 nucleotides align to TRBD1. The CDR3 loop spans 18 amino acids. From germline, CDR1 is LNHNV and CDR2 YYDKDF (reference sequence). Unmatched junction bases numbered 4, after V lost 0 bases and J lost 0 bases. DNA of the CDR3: TGTGCCACCAGCAGAGATTTTGGACAGGGGGCGAACACCGGGGAGCTGTTTTTT. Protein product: CATSRDFGQGANTGELFF. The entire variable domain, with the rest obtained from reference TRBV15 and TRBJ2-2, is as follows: DAMVIQNPRYQVTQFGKPVTLSCSQTLNHNVMYWYQQKSSQAPKLLFHYYDKDFNNEADTPDNFQSRRPNTSFCFLDIRSPGLGDTAMYLCATSRDFGQGANTGELFFGEGSRLTVL.

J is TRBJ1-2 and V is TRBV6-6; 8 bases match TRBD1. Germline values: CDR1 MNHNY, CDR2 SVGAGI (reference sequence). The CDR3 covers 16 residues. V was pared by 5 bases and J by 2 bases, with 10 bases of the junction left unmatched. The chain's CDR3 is CASSNPGQEKNYGYTF. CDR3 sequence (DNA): TGTGCCAGCAGTAATCCGGGACAGGAGAAGAACTATGGCTACACCTTC.

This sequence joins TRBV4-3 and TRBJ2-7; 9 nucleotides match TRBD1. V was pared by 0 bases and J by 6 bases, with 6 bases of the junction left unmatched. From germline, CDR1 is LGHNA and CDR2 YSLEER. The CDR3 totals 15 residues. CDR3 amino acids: CASSQDKGTGFEQYF. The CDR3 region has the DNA TGCGCCAGCAGCCAAGATAAGGGGACAGGGTTCGAGCAGTACTTC.

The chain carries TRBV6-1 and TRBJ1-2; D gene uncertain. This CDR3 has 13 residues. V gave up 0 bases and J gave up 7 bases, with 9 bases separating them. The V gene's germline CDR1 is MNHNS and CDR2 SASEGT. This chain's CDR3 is CASSEAPYRGYTF. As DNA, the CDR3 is TGTGCCAGCAGTGAAGCCCCCTACCGTGGCTACACCTTC.

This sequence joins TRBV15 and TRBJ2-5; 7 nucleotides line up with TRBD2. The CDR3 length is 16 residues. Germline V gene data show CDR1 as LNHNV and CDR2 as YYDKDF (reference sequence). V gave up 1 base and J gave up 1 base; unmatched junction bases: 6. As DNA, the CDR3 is TGTGCCACCAGCAGAGCGCTAGCGGTAGGCCAAGAGACCCAGTACTTC. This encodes CATSRALAVGQETQYF.

CDR3 sequence reads: CASSYLTPETYEQYF. Here the CDR3 DNA reads TGTGCCAGCAGTTACCTAACACCGGAGACCTACGAGCAGTACTTC. This chain uses TRBV6-5 with TRBJ2-7; no clear D gene. With 2 bases removed from V and 2 bases from J, the gap between germline ends came to 13 bases. CDR3 length: 15 amino acids. Germline CDR1 MNHEY, CDR2 SVGAGI.

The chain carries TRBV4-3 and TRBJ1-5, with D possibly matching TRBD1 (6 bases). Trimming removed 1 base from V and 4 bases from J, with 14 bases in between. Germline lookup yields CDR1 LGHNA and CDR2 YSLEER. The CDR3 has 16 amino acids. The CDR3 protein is CASSQVFGQINQPQHF. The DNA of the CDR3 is TGCGCCAGCAGCCAAGTTTTCGGACAGATAAATCAGCCCCAGCATTTT.

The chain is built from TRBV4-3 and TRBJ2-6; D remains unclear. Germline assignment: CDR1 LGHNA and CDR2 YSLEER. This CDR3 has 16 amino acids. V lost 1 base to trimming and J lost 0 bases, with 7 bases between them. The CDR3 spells CASSQGLHSGANVLTF. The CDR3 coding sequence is TGCGCCAGCAGCCAAGGGCTGCACTCTGGGGCCAACGTCCTGACTTTC.